This section outlines one TCR beta chain sequence together with its context. This sample was included in a study of CD8+CD57+ T cells in acquired aplastic anemia. TCR beta VDJ and CDR3 profiles were obtained from a genomic DNA template. A single record per CDR3 protein comes from TCRdb applying MiXCR to the reads. The repertoire holds roughly 180,000 distinct CDR3 sequences, with around 50% as singletons. The sequenced patients had an expansion of CD8+CD57+ cells seen by flow cytometry. The sequenced sample was sorted CD4+, CD8+, or CD8+CD57+ T cells (not recorded which) from PBMCs. The clonotype originates from a human donor with aplastic anemia.

In DNA form, the CDR3 reads TGCAGCGTTGAAGCAGCCGGGTACGAGCAGTACTTC. Its protein product is CSVEAAGYEQYF. The chain is built from TRBV29-1 and TRBJ2-7; D not certain. This CDR3 contains 12 residues. The V end lost 1 base, the J end lost 4 bases, and 8 bases lay between the germline ends. Germline V CDR1 and CDR2: SQVTM, ANQGSEA.